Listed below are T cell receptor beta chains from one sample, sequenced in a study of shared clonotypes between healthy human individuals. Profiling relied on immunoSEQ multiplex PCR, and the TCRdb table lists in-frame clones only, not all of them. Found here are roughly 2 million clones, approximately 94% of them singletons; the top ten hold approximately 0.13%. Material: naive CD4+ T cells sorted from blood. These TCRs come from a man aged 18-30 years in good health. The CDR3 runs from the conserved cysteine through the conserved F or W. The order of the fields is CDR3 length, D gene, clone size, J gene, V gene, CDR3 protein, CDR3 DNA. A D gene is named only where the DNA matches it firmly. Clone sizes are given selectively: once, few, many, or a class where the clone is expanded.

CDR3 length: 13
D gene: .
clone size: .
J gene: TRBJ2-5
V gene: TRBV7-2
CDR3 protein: CASSFQGRETQYF
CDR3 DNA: TGTGCCAGCAGCTTTCAGGGTCGGGAGACCCAGTACTTC

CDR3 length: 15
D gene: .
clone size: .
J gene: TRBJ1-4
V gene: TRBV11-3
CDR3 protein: CASSLGRDLNEKLFF
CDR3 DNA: TGTGCCAGCAGCTTGGGGCGGGATTTGAATGAAAAACTGTTTTTT

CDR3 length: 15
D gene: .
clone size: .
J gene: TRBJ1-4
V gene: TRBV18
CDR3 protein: CASSPPMGANEKLFF
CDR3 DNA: TGTGCCAGCTCACCACCGATGGGGGCTAATGAAAAACTGTTTTTT

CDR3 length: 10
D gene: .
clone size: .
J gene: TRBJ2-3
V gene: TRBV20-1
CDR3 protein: CSAYYDTQYF
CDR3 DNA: TGCAGTGCGTACTATGATACGCAGTATTTT

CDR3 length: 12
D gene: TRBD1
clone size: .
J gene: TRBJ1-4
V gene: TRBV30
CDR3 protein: CAWGTGREKLFF
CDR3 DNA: TGTGCCTGGGGGACAGGGAGAGAAAAACTGTTTTTT

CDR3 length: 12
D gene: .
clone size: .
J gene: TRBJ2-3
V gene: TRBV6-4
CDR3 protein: CASRDTTDTQYF
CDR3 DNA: TGTGCCAGCCGGGATACCACAGATACGCAGTATTTT

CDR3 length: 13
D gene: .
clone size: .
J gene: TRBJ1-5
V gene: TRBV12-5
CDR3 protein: CASRSQNNQPQHF
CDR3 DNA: TGTGCTAGTAGGAGCCAGAACAATCAGCCCCAGCATTTT

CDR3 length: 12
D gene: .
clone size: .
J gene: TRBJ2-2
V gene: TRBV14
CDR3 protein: CASSPNTGELFF
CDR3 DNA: TGTGCCAGCAGCCCGAACACCGGGGAGCTGTTTTTT

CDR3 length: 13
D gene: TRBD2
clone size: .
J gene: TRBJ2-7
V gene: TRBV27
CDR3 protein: CASRAGGSYEQYF
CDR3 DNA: TGTGCCAGCCGGGCGGGGGGATCTTACGAGCAGTACTTC

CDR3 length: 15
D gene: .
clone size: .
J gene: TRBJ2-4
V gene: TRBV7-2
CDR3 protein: CASSLSATTSGIQYF
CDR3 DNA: TGTGCCAGCAGCTTATCTGCGACCACTTCTGGCATTCAGTACTTC

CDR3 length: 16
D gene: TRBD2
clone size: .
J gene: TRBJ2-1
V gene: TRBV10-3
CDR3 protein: CAIRGTSGTRGNEQFF
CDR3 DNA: TGTGCCATCAGGGGGACTAGCGGGACCCGGGGCAATGAGCAGTTCTTC

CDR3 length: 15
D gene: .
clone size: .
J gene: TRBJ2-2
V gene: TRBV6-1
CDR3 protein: CASSGTGRSTGELFF
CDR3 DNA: TGTGCCAGCAGTGGAACAGGGAGGAGCACCGGGGAGCTGTTTTTT

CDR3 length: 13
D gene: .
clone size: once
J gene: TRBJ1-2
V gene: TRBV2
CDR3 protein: CASSTFSNYGYTF
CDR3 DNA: TGTGCCAGCAGTACGTTCTCCAACTATGGCTACACCTTC

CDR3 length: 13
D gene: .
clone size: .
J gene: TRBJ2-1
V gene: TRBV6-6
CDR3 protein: CASSYGRYNEQFF
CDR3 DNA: TGTGCCAGCAGTTATGGGCGGTACAATGAGCAGTTCTTC

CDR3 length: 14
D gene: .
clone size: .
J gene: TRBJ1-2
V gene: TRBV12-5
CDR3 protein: CASGLAGQIYGYTF
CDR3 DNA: TGTGCTAGTGGTTTGGCGGGGCAGATTTATGGCTACACCTTC

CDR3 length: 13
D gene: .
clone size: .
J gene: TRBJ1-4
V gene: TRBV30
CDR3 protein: CAWNQGKNEKLFF
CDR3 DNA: TGTGCCTGGAACCAGGGAAAGAATGAAAAACTGTTTTTT

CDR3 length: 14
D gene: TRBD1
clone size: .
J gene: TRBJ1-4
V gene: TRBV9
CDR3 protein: CASSADRYQEKLFF
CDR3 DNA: TGTGCCAGCAGCGCGGACAGGTATCAGGAAAAACTGTTTTTT

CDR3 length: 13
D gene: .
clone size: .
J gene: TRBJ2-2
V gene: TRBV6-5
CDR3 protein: CASSNQGFGELFF
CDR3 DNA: TGTGCCAGCAGCAACCAAGGTTTCGGGGAGCTGTTTTTT

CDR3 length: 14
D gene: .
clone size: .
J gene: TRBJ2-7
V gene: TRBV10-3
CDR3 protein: CAVSSSASSYEQYF
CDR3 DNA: TGTGCCGTTTCCTCTAGCGCCAGCTCCTACGAGCAGTACTTC

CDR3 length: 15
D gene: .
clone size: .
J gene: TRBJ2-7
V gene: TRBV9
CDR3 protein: CASSVVPGVADEQYF
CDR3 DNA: TGTGCCAGCAGCGTAGTCCCGGGAGTAGCCGACGAGCAGTACTTC

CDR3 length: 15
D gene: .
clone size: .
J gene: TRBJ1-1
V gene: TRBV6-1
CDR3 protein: CASSELGVMNTEAFF
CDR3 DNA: TGTGCCAGCAGTGAATTAGGGGTTATGAACACTGAAGCTTTCTTT

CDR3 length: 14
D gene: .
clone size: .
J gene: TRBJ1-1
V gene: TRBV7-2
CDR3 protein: CASSLSGVYTEAFF
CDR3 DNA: TGTGCCAGCAGCTTATCGGGGGTTTACACTGAAGCTTTCTTT

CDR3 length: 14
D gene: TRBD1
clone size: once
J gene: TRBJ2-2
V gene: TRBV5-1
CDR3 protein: CASFNTGGTGELFF
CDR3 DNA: TGCGCCAGTTTTAACACAGGGGGCACCGGGGAGCTGTTTTTT

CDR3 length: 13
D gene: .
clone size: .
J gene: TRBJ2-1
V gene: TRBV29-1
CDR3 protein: CSVVRNSYNEQFF
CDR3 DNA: TGCAGCGTTGTCCGTAATTCCTACAATGAGCAGTTCTTC

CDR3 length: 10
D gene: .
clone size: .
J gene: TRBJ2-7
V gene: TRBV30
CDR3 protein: CAYRTYEQYF
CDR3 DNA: TGTGCGTACCGTACCTACGAGCAGTACTTC

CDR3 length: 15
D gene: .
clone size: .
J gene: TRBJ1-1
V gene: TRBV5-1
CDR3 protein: CASSLEPGRNTEAFF
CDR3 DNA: TGCGCCAGCAGCTTGGAACCGGGACGGAACACTGAAGCTTTCTTT

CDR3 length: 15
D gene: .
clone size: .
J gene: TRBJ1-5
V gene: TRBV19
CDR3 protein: CASSITPYSNQPQHF
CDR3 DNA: TGTGCCAGTAGTATAACACCTTATAGCAATCAGCCCCAGCATTTT

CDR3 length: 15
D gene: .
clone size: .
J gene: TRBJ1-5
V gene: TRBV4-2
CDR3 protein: CASSQDLNSNQPQHF
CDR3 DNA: TGTGCCAGCAGCCAAGATTTAAATAGCAATCAGCCCCAGCATTTT

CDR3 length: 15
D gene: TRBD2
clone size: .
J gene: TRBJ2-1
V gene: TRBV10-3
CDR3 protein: CAISESTVAGVEQFF
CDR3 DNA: TGTGCCATCAGTGAGTCGACGGTAGCGGGAGTTGAGCAGTTCTTC

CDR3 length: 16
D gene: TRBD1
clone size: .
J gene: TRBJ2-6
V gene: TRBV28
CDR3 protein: CATRQGIGMGANVLTF
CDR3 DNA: TGTGCCACCCGACAGGGGATCGGGATGGGGGCCAACGTCCTGACTTTC

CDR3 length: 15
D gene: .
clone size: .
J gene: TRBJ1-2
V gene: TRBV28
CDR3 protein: CASSLNLGRQYGYTF
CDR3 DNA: TGTGCCAGCAGCCTAAACCTGGGACGGCAATATGGCTACACCTTC

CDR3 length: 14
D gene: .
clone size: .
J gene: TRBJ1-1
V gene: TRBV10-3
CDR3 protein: CAISTGPSNTEAFF
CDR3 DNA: TGTGCCATCAGCACAGGGCCATCGAACACTGAAGCTTTCTTT

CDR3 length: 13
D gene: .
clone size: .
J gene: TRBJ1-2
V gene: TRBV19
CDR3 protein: CASSLRADYGYTF
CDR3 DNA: TGTGCCAGTAGTTTGAGGGCGGACTATGGCTACACCTTC

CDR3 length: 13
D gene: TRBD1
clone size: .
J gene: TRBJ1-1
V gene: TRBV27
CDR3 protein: CASSSQYRGEAFF
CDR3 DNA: TGTGCCAGCAGTTCGCAGTACAGGGGTGAAGCTTTCTTT

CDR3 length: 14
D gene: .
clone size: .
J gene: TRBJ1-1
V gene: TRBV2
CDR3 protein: CASSDQGSNTEAFF
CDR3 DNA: TGTGCCAGCAGTGACCAGGGGTCGAACACTGAAGCTTTCTTT

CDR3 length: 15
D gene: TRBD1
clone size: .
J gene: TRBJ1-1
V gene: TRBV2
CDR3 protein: CASSAGQGAGTEAFF
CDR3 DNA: TGTGCCAGCAGTGCAGGACAGGGGGCGGGTACTGAAGCTTTCTTT

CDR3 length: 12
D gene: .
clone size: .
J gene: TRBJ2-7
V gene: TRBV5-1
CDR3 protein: CASSLVFGEQYF
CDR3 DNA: TGCGCCAGCAGCTTGGTTTTCGGCGAGCAGTACTTC

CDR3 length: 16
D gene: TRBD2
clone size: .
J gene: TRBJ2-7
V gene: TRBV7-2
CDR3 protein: CASSLDGSGRAYEQYF
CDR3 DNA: TGTGCCAGCAGCTTAGACGGGAGCGGGAGAGCCTACGAGCAGTACTTC

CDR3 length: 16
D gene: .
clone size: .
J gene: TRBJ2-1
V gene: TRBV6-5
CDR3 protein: CASSYFAGSSYNEQFF
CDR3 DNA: TGTGCCAGCAGTTACTTTGCGGGAAGCTCCTACAATGAGCAGTTCTTC

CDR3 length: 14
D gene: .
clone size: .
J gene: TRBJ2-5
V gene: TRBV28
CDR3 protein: CASSFSGSGETQYF
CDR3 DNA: TGTGCCAGCAGTTTTAGTGGGAGCGGGGAGACCCAGTACTTC

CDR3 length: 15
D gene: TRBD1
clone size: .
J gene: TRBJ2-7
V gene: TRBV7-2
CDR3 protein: CASSPYGTGAYEQYF
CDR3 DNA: TGTGCCAGCAGCCCCTACGGGACAGGGGCCTACGAGCAGTACTTC

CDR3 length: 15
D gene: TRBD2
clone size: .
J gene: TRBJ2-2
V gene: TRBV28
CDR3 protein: CASSIPSGGTGELFF
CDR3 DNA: TGTGCCAGCAGTATCCCTAGCGGTGGTACCGGGGAGCTGTTTTTT

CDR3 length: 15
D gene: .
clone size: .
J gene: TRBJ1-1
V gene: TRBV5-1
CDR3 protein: CASSPEASRATEAFF
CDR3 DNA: TGCGCCAGCAGCCCCGAGGCCTCCCGTGCCACTGAAGCTTTCTTT

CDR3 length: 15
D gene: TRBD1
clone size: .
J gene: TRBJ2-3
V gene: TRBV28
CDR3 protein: CASSLRQGRTDTQYF
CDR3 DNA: TGTGCCAGCAGCCTGAGACAGGGACGTACAGATACGCAGTATTTT

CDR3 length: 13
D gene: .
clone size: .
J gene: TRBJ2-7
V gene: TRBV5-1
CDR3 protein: CASSFVGSYEQYF
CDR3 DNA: TGCGCCAGCAGCTTCGTGGGTTCCTACGAGCAGTACTTC